The TCR beta chain under discussion was sequenced for a study of T-cell memory formation after mild COVID-19. About the study: Across donors, TCR clusters were largely donor specific. General study results and limits: Clones shrinking between day 15 and 85 showed a balanced CD4/CD8 split, and those that grew later tilted toward CD4+. Contracting CD4+ clones sat mainly in CM and EM; CD8+ in EMRA. A subset of responding clones appeared in pre-infection memory, suggesting cross-reactive memory joined.

Germline V gene sequence: CDR1 ENHRY, CDR2 SYGVKD. J was trimmed by 5 bases and V by 0 bases; bases with no gene match: 7. This CDR3 is 16 amino acids long. Each CDR3 protein gets one entry after TCRdb re-called the 5' RACE reads with MiXCR. The sample records 560,000 or so distinct CDR3 sequences, 17% being singletons. Comments on this clonotype: Its antigen remains unidentified.

The specimen was PBMCs or a T cell subset sorted from them (not recorded which). This TCR was sampled from an adult woman who had mild COVID-19 (a few samples of this study predate the infection). Cell type and time point are not known. This chain joins TRBV10-3 and TRBJ2-5; 9 nucleotides align to TRBD2. The CDR3 nucleotides are TGTGCCATCAGTGAGTCGGGCGGGAGGGCCGGGGAGACCCAGTACTTC. Translation gives CAISESGGRAGETQYF.